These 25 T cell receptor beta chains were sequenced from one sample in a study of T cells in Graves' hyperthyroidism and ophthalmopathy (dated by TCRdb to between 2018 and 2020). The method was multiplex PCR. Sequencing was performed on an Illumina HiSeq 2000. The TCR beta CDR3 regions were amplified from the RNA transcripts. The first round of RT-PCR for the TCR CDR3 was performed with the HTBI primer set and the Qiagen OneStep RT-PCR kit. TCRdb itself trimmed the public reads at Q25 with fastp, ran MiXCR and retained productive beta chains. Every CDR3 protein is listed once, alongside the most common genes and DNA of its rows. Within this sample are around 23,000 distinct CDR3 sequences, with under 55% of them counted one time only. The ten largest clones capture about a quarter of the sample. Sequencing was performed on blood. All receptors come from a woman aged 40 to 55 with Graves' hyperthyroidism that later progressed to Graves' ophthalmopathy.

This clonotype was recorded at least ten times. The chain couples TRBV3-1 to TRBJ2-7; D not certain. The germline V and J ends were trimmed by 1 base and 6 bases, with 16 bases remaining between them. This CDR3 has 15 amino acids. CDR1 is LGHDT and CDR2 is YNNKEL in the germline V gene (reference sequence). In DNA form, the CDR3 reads TGTGCCAGCAGCCAAGCACCTCCAGCGAGAGGCGAGCAGTACTTC. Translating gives CASSQAPPARGEQYF.

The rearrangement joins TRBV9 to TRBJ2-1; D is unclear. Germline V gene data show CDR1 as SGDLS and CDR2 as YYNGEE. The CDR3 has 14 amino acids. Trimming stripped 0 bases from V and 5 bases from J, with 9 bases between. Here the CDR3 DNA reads TGTGCCAGCAGCGTAGGGAGCAACGACAATGAGCAGTTCTTC. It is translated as CASSVGSNDNEQFF. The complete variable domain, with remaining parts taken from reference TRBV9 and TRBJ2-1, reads DSGVTQTPKHLITATGQRVTLRCSPRSGDLSVYWYQQSLDQGLQFLIQYYNGEERAKGNILERFSAQQFPDLHSELNLSSLELGDSALYFCASSVGSNDNEQFFGPGTRLTVL.

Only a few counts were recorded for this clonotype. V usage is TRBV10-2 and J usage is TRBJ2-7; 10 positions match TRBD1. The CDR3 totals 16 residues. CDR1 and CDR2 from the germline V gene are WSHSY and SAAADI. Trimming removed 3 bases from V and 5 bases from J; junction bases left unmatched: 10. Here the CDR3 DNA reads TGCGCCAGCAGTGATGCAGCCGGGACAGGGGACGACGAGCAGTACTTC. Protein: CASSDAAGTGDDEQYF.

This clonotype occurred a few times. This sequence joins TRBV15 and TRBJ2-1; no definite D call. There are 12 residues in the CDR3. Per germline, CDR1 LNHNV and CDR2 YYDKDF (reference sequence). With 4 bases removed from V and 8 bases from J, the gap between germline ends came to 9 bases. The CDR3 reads CATSISSDEQFF. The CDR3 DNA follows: TGTGCCACCAGCATTAGCAGCGATGAGCAGTTCTTC.

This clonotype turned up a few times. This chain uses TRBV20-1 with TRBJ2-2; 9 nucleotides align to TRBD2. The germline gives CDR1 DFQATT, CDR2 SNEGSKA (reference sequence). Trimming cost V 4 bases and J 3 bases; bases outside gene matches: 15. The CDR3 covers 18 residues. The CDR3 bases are TGCAGTGCTAAGTTCCAGCGGGAGGATCGAATGCACACCGGGGAGCTGTTTTTT. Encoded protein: CSAKFQREDRMHTGELFF.

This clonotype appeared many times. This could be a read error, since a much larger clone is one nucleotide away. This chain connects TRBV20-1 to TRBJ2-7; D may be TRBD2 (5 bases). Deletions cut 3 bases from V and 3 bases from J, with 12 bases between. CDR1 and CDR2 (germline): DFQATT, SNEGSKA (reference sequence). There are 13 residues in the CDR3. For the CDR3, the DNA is TGCAGTGCTAGTCTCGGGAAGAGCTACGAGCAGTACTTC. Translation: CSASLGKSYEQYF.

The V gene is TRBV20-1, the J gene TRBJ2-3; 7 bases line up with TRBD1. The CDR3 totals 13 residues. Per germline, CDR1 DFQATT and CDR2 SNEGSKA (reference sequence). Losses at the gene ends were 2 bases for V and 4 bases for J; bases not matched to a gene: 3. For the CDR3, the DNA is TGCAGTGCTAGATCGGGACAGCCAGATACGCAGTATTTT. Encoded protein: CSARSGQPDTQYF.

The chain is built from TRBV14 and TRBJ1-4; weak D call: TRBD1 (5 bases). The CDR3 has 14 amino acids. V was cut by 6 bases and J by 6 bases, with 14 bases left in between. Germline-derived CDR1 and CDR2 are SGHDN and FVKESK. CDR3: CASRRGAGDEKLFF. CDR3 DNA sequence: TGTGCCAGCAGACGCGGCGCGGGGGATGAAAAACTGTTTTTT. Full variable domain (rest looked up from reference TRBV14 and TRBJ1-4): EAGVTQFPSHSVIEKGQTVTLRCDPISGHDNLYWYRRVMGKEIKFLLHFVKESKQDESGMPNNRFLAERTGGTYSTLKVQPAELEDSGVYFCASRRGAGDEKLFFGSGTQLSVL.

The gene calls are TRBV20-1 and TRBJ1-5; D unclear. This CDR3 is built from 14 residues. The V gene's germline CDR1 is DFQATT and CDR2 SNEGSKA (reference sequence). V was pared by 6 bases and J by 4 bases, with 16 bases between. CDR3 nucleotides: TGCAGTGCCGCAGAATATCGTCGGAATCAGCCCCAGCATTTT. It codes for CSAAEYRRNQPQHF.

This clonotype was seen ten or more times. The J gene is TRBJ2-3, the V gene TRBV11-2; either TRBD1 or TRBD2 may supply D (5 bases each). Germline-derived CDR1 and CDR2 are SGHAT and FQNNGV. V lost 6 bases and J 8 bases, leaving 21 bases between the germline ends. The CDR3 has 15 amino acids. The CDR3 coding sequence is TGTGCCAGCAGACCCCTGCGGGCCGAGCAGGGTACGCAGTATTTT. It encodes CASRPLRAEQGTQYF.

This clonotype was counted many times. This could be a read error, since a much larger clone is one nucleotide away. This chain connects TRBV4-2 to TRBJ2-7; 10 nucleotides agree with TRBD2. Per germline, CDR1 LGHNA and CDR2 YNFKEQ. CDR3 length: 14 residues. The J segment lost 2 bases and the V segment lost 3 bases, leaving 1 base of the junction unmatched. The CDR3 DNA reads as TGTGCCAGCAGCCACGGGACTAGCGCCTACGAGCAGTACTTC. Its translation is CASSHGTSAYEQYF.

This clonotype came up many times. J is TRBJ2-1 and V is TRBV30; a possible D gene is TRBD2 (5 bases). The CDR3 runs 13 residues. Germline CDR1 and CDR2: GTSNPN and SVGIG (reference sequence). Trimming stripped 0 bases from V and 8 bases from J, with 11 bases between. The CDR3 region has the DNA TGTGCCTGGAGTGTACCCGCGGGCTATGAGCAGTTCTTC. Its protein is CAWSVPAGYEQFF.

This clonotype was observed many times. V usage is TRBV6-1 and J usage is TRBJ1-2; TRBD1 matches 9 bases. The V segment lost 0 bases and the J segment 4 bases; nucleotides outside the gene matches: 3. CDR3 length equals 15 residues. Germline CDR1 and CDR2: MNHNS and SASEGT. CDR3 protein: CASSEAGQGSYGYTF. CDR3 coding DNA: TGTGCCAGCAGTGAAGCGGGACAGGGAAGCTATGGCTACACCTTC.

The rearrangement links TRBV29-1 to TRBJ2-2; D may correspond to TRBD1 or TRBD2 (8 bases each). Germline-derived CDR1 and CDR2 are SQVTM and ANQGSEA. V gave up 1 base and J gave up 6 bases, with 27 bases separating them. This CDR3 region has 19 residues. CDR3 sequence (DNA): TGCAGCGTTGAAGGAATACTAGCGGACAGGGAATATCAGTCCGGGGAGCTGTTTTTT. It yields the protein CSVEGILADREYQSGELFF.

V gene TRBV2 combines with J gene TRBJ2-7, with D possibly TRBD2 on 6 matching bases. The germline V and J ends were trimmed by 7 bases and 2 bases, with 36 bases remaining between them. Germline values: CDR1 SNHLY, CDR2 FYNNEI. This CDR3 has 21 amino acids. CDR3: CASKASKILAPSGLGPYEQYF. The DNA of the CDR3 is TGTGCCAGCAAAGCGTCGAAAATCCTTGCGCCCTCGGGACTCGGCCCCTACGAGCAGTACTTC. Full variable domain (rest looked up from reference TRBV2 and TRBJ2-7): EPEVTQTPSHQVTQMGQEVILRCVPISNHLYFYWYRQILGQKVEFLVSFYNNEISEKSEIFDDQFSVERPDGSNFTLKIRSTKLEDSAMYFCASKASKILAPSGLGPYEQYFGPGTRLTVT.

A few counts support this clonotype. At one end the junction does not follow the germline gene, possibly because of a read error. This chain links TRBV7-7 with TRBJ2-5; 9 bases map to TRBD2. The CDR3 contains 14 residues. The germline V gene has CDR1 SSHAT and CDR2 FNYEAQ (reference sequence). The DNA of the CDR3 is TGTGCTAGCAGCTCCGCGGGGGGGGGAGAGACCCAGTACTTC. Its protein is CASSSAGGGETQYF.

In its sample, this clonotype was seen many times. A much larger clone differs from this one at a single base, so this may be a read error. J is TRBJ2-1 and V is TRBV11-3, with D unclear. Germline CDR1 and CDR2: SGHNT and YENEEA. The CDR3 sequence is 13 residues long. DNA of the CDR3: TGTGCCAGCAGCCCCAACCCTATAAGTGAGCAGCTCTTC. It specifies CASSPNPISEQLF.

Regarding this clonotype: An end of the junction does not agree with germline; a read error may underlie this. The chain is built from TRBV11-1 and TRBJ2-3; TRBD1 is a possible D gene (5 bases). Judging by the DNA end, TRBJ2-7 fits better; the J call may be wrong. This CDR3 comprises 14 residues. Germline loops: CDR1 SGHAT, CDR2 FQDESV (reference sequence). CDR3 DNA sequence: TGTGCCGGCAGCTTAATAGGGGCAACAGATACGCAGTACTTC. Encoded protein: CAGSLIGATDTQYF.

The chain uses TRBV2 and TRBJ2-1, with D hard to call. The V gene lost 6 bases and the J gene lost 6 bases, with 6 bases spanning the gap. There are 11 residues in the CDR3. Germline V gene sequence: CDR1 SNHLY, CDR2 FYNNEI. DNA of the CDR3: TGTGCCAGCAGCTTTCGCAATGAGCAGTTCTTC. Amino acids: CASSFRNEQFF.

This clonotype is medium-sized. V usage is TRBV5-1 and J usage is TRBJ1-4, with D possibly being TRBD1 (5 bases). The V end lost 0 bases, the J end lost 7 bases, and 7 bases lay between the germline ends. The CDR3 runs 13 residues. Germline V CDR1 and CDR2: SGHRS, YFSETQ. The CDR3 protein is CASSLGGSEKLFF. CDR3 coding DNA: TGCGCCAGCAGCTTGGGGGGCTCTGAAAAACTGTTTTTT.

DNA of the CDR3: TGTGCCAGCAGCGTATCCAGCCGGGACACCTACGAGCAGTACTTC. It translates to CASSVSSRDTYEQYF. V usage is TRBV9 and J usage is TRBJ2-7, with D possibly matching TRBD1 (6 bases). CDR3 length: 15 residues. From germline, CDR1 is SGDLS and CDR2 YYNGEE. Trimming cost V 1 base and J 2 bases, with 13 bases left between them. Supplemented by reference TRBV9 and TRBJ2-7, the full variable domain reads DSGVTQTPKHLITATGQRVTLRCSPRSGDLSVYWYQQSLDQGLQFLIQYYNGEERAKGNILERFSAQQFPDLHSELNLSSLELGDSALYFCASSVSSRDTYEQYFGPGTRLTVT.

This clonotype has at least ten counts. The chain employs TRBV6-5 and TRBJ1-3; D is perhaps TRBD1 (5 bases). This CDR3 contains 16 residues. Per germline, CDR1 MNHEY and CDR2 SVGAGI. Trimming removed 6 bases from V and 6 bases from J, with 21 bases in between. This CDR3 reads CASRSGDPVGLNTIYF. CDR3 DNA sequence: TGTGCCAGCAGATCCGGGGACCCGGTGGGGTTAAACACCATATATTTT.

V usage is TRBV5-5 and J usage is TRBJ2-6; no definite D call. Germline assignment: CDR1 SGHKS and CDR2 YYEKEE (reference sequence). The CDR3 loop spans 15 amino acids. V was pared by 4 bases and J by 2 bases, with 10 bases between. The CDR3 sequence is CASSPRGAGANVLTF. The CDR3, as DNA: TGTGCCAGCAGCCCCCGTGGGGCTGGGGCCAACGTCCTGACTTTC.

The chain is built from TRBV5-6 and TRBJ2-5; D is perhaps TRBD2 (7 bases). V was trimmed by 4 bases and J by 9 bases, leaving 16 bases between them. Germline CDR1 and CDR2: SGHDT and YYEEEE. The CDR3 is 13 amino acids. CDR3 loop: CASSGGANQPQYF. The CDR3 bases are TGTGCCAGCAGCGGGGGGGCAAATCAGCCCCAGTACTTC.

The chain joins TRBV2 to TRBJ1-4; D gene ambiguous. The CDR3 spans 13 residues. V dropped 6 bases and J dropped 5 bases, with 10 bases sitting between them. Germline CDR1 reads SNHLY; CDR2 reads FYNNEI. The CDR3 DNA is TGTGCCAGCAGGACGGACCCAAATGAAAAACTGTTTTTT. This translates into CASRTDPNEKLFF.